The 14 T cell receptor beta chains below were found in one sample sequenced in a study of blood T cell repertoires in COVID-19. The method was immunoSEQ multiplex PCR; TCRdb's version includes in-frame clones alone and lacks a portion of them. The table has 150,000 to 200,000 clones, around 76% seen once; the top ten hold less than 20%. Sample: PBMCs or T cells enriched from blood (not recorded which). Receptor source: a woman in her forties or fifties with acute COVID-19.

The chain carries TRBV4-2 and TRBJ1-1, with D maybe TRBD1 (5 bases). There are 16 residues in the CDR3. The germline V gene encodes CDR1 LGHNA and CDR2 YNFKEQ. Trimming took 0 bases from V and 4 from J, leaving 15 bases between them. This CDR3 reads CASSQEPQGTRTEAFF. The CDR3 coding sequence is TGTGCCAGCAGCCAAGAGCCCCAGGGTACGCGCACTGAAGCTTTCTTT.

This clone showed up just a few times. This chain connects TRBV10-3 to TRBJ1-6; TRBD1 agrees at 8 bases. CDR3 length equals 13 residues. The junction had 6 bases not matched to a gene; V was cut back by 10 bases and J by 7 bases. Germline V gene sequence: CDR1 ENHRY, CDR2 SYGVKD. The CDR3 DNA reads as TGTGCCACCTCGGGACAGGCAAATTCACCCCTCCACTTT. It encodes CATSGQANSPLHF.

This chain uses TRBV7-6 with TRBJ1-3; 12 bases are a match to TRBD1. CDR1 is SGHVS and CDR2 is FNYEAQ in the germline V gene. The ends lost 4 bases at V and 0 bases at J; junction bases unmatched: 7. CDR3 length: 18 amino acids. The CDR3 reads CASSSGTGGLSSGNTIYF. CDR3 sequence (DNA): TGTGCCAGCAGCTCCGGGACAGGGGGCCTCAGCTCTGGAAACACCATATATTTT.

The chain employs TRBV30 and TRBJ1-6, with 7 bases aligning to TRBD1. The V segment lost 4 bases and the J segment 7 bases; nucleotides outside the gene matches: 4. The CDR3 covers 13 residues. Looked up from germline, CDR1 is GTSNPN and CDR2 is SVGIG (reference sequence). This CDR3 reads CAWTTGLNSPLHF. The DNA for the CDR3 is TGTGCCTGGACGACAGGGCTGAATTCACCCCTCCACTTT.

The table lists this clone with a count of one. This sequence joins TRBV7-2 and TRBJ1-1, with D hard to call. CDR3 length: 16 amino acids. Germline lookup yields CDR1 SGHTA and CDR2 FQGNSA. Trimming shortened V by 1 base and J by 4 bases, and 16 bases separated the two germline ends. The CDR3 nucleotides read TGTGCCAGCAGCTTAGGACCCGGAGAGGGTCGCACTGAAGCTTTCTTT. Translating it yields CASSLGPGEGRTEAFF.

The chain carries TRBV6-2 or TRBV6-3 and TRBJ1-5; weak D call: TRBD1 (6 bases). The V end lost 5 bases, the J end lost 5 bases, and 16 bases lay between the germline ends. The CDR3 covers 15 residues. Germline V gene sequence: CDR1 MNHEY, CDR2 SVGEGT. The CDR3 DNA reads TGTGCCAGCAGTCGAATCAAGGGGGTTGATCAGCCCCAGCATTTT. This encodes CASSRIKGVDQPQHF.

The chain links TRBV11-2 to TRBJ2-7, with a weak D call TRBD1 (5 bases). In germline, CDR1 is SGHAT, CDR2 FQNNGV. The CDR3 is made up of 13 amino acids. V was trimmed by 5 bases and J by 7 bases, leaving 15 bases between them. The CDR3 spells CASSTLDMGEQYV. The CDR3 nucleotides read TGTGCCAGCAGCACTTTGGACATGGGAGAGCAGTACGTC.

J is TRBJ1-4 and V is TRBV28; D remains ambiguous. Trimming stripped 6 bases from V and 3 bases from J, with 17 bases between. CDR1 is MDHEN and CDR2 is SYDVKM in the germline V gene. The CDR3 covers 16 residues. CDR3 region: CASRPPRGSANEKLFF. CDR3 DNA: TGTGCCAGCAGACCACCGCGGGGATCGGCTAATGAAAAACTGTTTTTT.

The chain links TRBV29-1 to TRBJ1-1; D perhaps matches TRBD1 (5 bases). Germline CDR1 reads SQVTM; CDR2 reads ANQGSEA. This CDR3 contains 11 residues. CDR3 in amino acids: CLEGRDTEAFF. The CDR3 DNA reads TGCCTGGAGGGCAGGGACACTGAAGCTTTCTTT.

The CDR3 DNA is TGTGCCAAAACGGCCGGGACAGGGACAGATACGCAGTATTTT. Its protein is CAKTAGTGTDTQYF. The genes are TRBV2 and TRBJ2-3; 9 bases line up with TRBD1. The CDR3 contains 14 residues. CDR1 is SNHLY, CDR2 FYNNEI, per germline. The V and J ends lost 10 bases and 3 bases, in that order; junction bases with no gene match: 8.

The chain couples TRBV27 to TRBJ1-2; 7 nucleotides match TRBD1. Germline lookup yields CDR1 MNHEY and CDR2 SMNVEV (reference sequence). Germline trimming cut 5 bases from V and 4 bases from J; bases unmatched to any gene: 10. CDR3 length: 15 residues. CDR3 protein: CASSPGGERVYGYTF. CDR3 coding DNA: TGTGCCAGCAGTCCAGGGGGAGAGAGGGTCTATGGCTACACCTTC.

The chain combines TRBV7-2 with TRBJ1-5, with 11 bases fitting TRBD1. The CDR3 has 14 amino acids. Germline V gives CDR1 SGHTA, CDR2 FQGNSA. The V segment lost 3 bases and the J segment 7 bases; nucleotides outside the gene matches: 2. The CDR3 DNA reads TGTGCCAGCAGCTTCCGGGACAGGGGGCAGCCCCAGCATTTT. It encodes CASSFRDRGQPQHF. The variable domain in full, with the rest retrieved from reference TRBV7-2 and TRBJ1-5, is GAGVSQSPSNKVTEKGKDVELRCDPISGHTALYWYRQSLGQGLEFLIYFQGNSAPDKSGLPSDRFSAERTGGSVSTLTIQRTQQEDSAVYLCASSFRDRGQPQHFGDGTRLSIL.

The chain employs TRBV10-3 and TRBJ1-1; D gene uncertain. Germline V CDR1 and CDR2: ENHRY, SYGVKD. The CDR3 has 12 residues. Deletions cut 4 bases from V and 11 bases from J, with 14 bases between. This chain's CDR3 is CAISGGSQSAFF. The CDR3, as DNA: TGTGCCATCAGTGGAGGGTCCCAGTCGGCTTTCTTT.

The chain couples TRBV19 to TRBJ1-2, with 7 bases lining up with TRBD1. CDR1 is LNHDA and CDR2 is SQIVND in the germline V gene (reference sequence). The CDR3 has 14 amino acids. J was trimmed by 8 bases and V by 4 bases; bases with no gene match: 10. CDR3 DNA sequence: TGTGCCAGTAGTACGGGACAGAGTTTCTACGGCTACACCTTC. It translates to CASSTGQSFYGYTF.